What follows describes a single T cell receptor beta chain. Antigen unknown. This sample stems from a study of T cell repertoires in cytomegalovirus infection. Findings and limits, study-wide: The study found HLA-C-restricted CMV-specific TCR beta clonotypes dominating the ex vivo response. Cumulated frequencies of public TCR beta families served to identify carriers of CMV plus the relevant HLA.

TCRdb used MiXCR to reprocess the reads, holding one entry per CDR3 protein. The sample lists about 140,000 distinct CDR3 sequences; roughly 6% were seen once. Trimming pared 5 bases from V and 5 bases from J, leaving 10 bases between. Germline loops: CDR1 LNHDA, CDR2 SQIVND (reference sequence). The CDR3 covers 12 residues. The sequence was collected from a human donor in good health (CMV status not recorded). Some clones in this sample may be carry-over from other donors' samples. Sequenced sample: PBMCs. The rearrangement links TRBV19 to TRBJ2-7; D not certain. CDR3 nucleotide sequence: TGTGCCAGTAGTCCAACAACGGACGAGCAGTACTTC. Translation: CASSPTTDEQYF. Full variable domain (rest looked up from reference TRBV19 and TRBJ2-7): DGGITQSPKYLFRKEGQNVTLSCEQNLNHDAMYWYRQDPGQGLRLIYYSQIVNDFQKGDIAEGYSVSREKKESFPLTVTSAQKNPTAFYLCASSPTTDEQYFGPGTRLTVT.